This T cell receptor beta chain was captured by sequencing in a study of T cells in tuberculosis. The CDR3 spans 17 residues. The junction had 9 bases not matched to a gene; V was cut back by 5 bases and J by 0 bases. CDR1 SGHRS and CDR2 YFSETQ come from the germline V gene. Using immunoSEQ multiplex PCR, the repertoire was profiled, and TCRdb retains in-frame clones only, with some absent. This sample has approximately 59,000 clones; 81% occur once, and the top ten carry 9.5% to 15%. Sorting used thawed, overnight-rested PBMC stained with anti-CD3, a viability dye and GMM-loaded CD1B tetramer. The CD1B tetramers carried C32 glucose monomycolate purified from Rhodococcus equi.

This TCR was sampled from an adult woman with latent tuberculosis. The sample was CD1b-GMM tetramer-negative cells sorted from PBMCs. The chain employs TRBV5-1 and TRBJ2-7; the match to TRBD2 covers 12 bases. The CDR3 bases are TGCGCCAGCAGTCCGGGACTAGCGGGTACTAGCTCCTACGAGCAGTACTTC. Its protein is CASSPGLAGTSSYEQYF. Filled out from reference TRBV5-1 and TRBJ2-7, the complete variable domain reads KAGVTQTPRYLIKTRGQQVTLSCSPISGHRSVSWYQQTPGQGLQFLFEYFSETQRNKGNFPGRFSGRQFSNSRSEMNVSTLELGDSALYLCASSPGLAGTSSYEQYFGPGTRLTVT.